The source of this T cell receptor (beta chain) is a study of identifying expanded T cells in peripheral blood. Broader study findings: Over around two and four weeks, about 15 and 19 clones changed, versus roughly 1.2 between replicates. Across healthy donors, higher total template counts meant significantly greater approximately 2-week count variance.

Worth noting for this clone: Its antigen is currently unknown.

Sequencing used immunoSEQ multiplex PCR; TCRdb keeps in-frame clones, though not all of them. The sample has approximately 58,000 clones; roughly nine tenths are singletons. From germline, CDR1 is SGDLS and CDR2 YYNGEE. CDR3 length: 16 residues. V shed 0 bases and J 2 bases; nucleotides not matched to a gene: 2. The sequencing input was blood. This chain links TRBV9 with TRBJ2-6; 7 bases are a match to TRBD1. This receptor was taken from a person between 18 and 75 years old in good health. The CDR3 DNA is TGTGCCAGCAGCGTAGGACAGGGTGCTGGGGCCAACGTCCTGACTTTC. Translating it yields CASSVGQGAGANVLTF.